These T cell receptor beta chains were read from a single sample in a study of blood T cell repertoires in COVID-19. Assay used: immunoSEQ multiplex PCR; TCRdb lists only in-frame clones, some missing. The profile shows under 250,000 clones, 82% of them singletons. Sequenced material: peripheral blood. The receptors were sampled from a woman under 30 with acute or convalescent COVID-19. Each CDR3 is given without its conserved first and last residue.

CDR3	V	J
ASSKTRNTEAF	TRBV19	TRBJ1-1
ASSARGTGPHEQY	TRBV27	TRBJ2-7
ASSYLDRDKNTIY	TRBV5-1	TRBJ1-3
ASSHETSGRASEQF	TRBV4-2	TRBJ2-1
ASRRAVGGYT	TRBV28	TRBJ1-2
ASSGNRDSPLH	TRBV6-5	TRBJ1-6
AWSGGVPRGLAGSSSYNEQF	TRBV30	TRBJ2-1
ASSRQGNGYT	TRBV7-2	TRBJ1-2
ASSLITSGAGEQF	TRBV7-9	TRBJ2-1
AISEPTGYYGYT	TRBV10-3	TRBJ1-2
ASSLAWTGVGGNTIY	TRBV5-6	TRBJ1-3
ASSDGASTYNEQF	TRBV6-4	TRBJ2-1
ASSPWTGAAAEQF	TRBV19	TRBJ2-1
AWSPGVLAGSGDTGELF	TRBV30	TRBJ2-2
AWSSWRTSDRTDTQY	TRBV30	TRBJ2-3
SVEAGGTSAYNEQF	TRBV29-1	TRBJ2-1
AISESNLAEPETQY	TRBV10-3	TRBJ2-5
ASRQTNTGELF	TRBV5-1	TRBJ2-2
ATKRGSHTDTQY	TRBV15	TRBJ2-3
ASSFGEMNTEAF	TRBV7-6	TRBJ1-1
ASSLRQGAQKEQF	TRBV7-2	TRBJ2-1
ASSVDRPTDTQY	TRBV5-1	TRBJ2-3
ARLFRDTFCSPSSPLH	TRBV23-1	TRBJ1-6
SVRQGGVETQY	TRBV29-1	TRBJ2-5
SVVIGGSNQPQH	TRBV29-1	TRBJ1-5
ASSFFVPGEAF	TRBV12-3/TRBV12-4	TRBJ1-1
ASSLADGRDGSPLH	TRBV5-1	TRBJ1-6
ASSPTSSSYEQY	TRBV7-7	TRBJ2-7
SVGETDNSPLH	TRBV29-1	TRBJ1-6
ASSLGSGKSNQPQH	TRBV7-8	TRBJ1-5
ASSTQGAGTGELF	TRBV7-9	TRBJ2-2
ASSYGSSTGRTEAF	TRBV6-6	TRBJ1-1
ASSWTGLAGVFNRADTQY	TRBV5-1	TRBJ2-3
ASSSPRGEQY	TRBV27	TRBJ2-7
ATSRGPGENQPQH	TRBV15	TRBJ1-5
ASSLSGSGRGSSGANVLT	TRBV7-8	TRBJ2-6
ASSQGTYSNQPQH	TRBV3-1/TRBV3-2	TRBJ1-5
ASATMWEQSYEQY	TRBV6-5	TRBJ2-7
SVDAQLAGQTQY	TRBV29-1	TRBJ2-5
ASSSGTSGYEQY	TRBV5-4	TRBJ2-7
AWGGGPTETQY	TRBV30	TRBJ2-5
ASSQGPQGNTIY	TRBV3-1/TRBV3-2	TRBJ1-3
ASSQTGTSGRAEQY	TRBV4-3	TRBJ2-7
ASSLGSGSTDTQY	TRBV11-3	TRBJ2-3
ASSESGLLLARQY	TRBV6-1	TRBJ2-7
ASSQETGGRSAF	TRBV4-3	TRBJ2-1
ASRPRGNEQF	TRBV12-3/TRBV12-4	TRBJ2-1
ASSIHRDRGLYEQY	TRBV7-2	TRBJ2-7
ASRVTANTEAF	TRBV6-5	TRBJ1-1
SVKTDTGNTIY	TRBV29-1	TRBJ1-3
ASSQDVTTKSINNEQF	TRBV14	TRBJ2-1
ASSYSGWNTYNEQF	TRBV6-5	TRBJ2-1
ASSDGTEPRAF	TRBV2	TRBJ1-1
ASSSKDRVNTGELF	TRBV7-9	TRBJ2-2
ASRLAGVEQY	TRBV2	TRBJ2-7
ASRYDRVGTEAF	TRBV11-2	TRBJ1-1
ASTFLGSLEAF	TRBV12-3/TRBV12-4	TRBJ1-1